The 5 T cell receptor beta chains listed next were all sequenced from one sample in a study of cytomegalovirus exposure and HLA in healthy donors. Use of 60 Vbeta and 13 Jbeta primers characterized the PCR. Generated by immunoSEQ multiplex PCR, the TCRdb table keeps only in-frame clones and is missing some. The data contain some 130,000 clones, 73% of them seen just once; the ten biggest clones take up over 1%. The specimen sequenced was PBMCs. The receptors stem from a woman between 35 and 50 years old in good health and CMV-seronegative.

The chain recombines TRBV7-8 with TRBJ2-1; TRBD1 might be the D (6 bases). The CDR3 runs to 14 residues. The V end was cut by 7 bases, the J end by 4 bases, with 14 bases between. Germline CDR1 is SGHVS and CDR2 is FQNEAQ. The CDR3 DNA is TGTGCCAGCAAAACCGGGACATCTTACAATGAGCAGTTCTTC. Its translation is CASKTGTSYNEQFF.

This chain joins TRBV7-8 and TRBJ2-7; D call uncertain. CDR1 and CDR2 (germline): SGHVS, FQNEAQ. The length of the CDR3 is 11 residues. The V end lost 5 bases, the J end lost 5 bases, and 7 bases lay between the germline ends. CDR3 in DNA: TGTGCCAGCAGCCCCCAGGACGAGCAGTACTTC. Translation: CASSPQDEQYF. Full variable domain (rest looked up from reference TRBV7-8 and TRBJ2-7): GAGVSQSPRYKVAKRGQDVALRCDPISGHVSLFWYQQALGQGPEFLTYFQNEAQLDKSGLPSDRFFAERPEGSVSTLKIQRTQQEDSAVYLCASSPQDEQYFGPGTRLTVT.

The genes are TRBV7-6 and TRBJ2-3; D is possibly TRBD2 (6 bases). V dropped 1 base and J dropped 2 bases, with 28 bases sitting between them. The CDR3 extends over 21 amino acids. Germline V CDR1 and CDR2: SGHVS, FNYEAQ. The DNA of the CDR3 is TGTGCCAGCAGCTTAGAGATAGCGGCGGGGAGTCCCTCTAAGTACACAGATACGCAGTATTTT. Translation gives CASSLEIAAGSPSKYTDTQYF.

The V gene is TRBV2, the J gene TRBJ2-5; 16 bases fit TRBD2. The germline V gene encodes CDR1 SNHLY and CDR2 FYNNEI. CDR3 length equals 18 residues. The V gene end was trimmed by 3 bases and the J gene end by 4 bases; junction bases not matched to a gene: 8. The CDR3: CASSDLGLAGGQRETQYF. CDR3 DNA: TGTGCCAGCAGTGATCTGGGACTAGCGGGGGGGCAGCGAGAGACCCAGTACTTC.

The gene calls are TRBV12-2 and TRBJ1-5; the tabulated D call, TRBD1, remains unverified against the DNA. TRBV12-2 is an annotated pseudogene. The CDR3 runs 17 residues. The CDR3, as DNA: TGTGCAAGTCGCTTAATCCAAGGGGGACAGGGGCCCCAGCCCCAGCATTTT. This sequence encodes CASRLIQGGQGPQPQHF.